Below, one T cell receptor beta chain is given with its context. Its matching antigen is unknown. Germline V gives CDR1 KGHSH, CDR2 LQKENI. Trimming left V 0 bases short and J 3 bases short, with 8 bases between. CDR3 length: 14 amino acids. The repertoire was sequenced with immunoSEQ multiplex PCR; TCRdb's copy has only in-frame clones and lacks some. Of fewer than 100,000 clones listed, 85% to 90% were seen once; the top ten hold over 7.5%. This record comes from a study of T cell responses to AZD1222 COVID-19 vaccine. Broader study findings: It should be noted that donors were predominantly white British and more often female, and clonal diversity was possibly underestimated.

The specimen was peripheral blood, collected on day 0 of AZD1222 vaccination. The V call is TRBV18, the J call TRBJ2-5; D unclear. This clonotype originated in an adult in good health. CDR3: CASSPPNREETQYF. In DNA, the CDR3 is TGTGCCAGCTCACCACCGAATAGAGAAGAGACCCAGTACTTC. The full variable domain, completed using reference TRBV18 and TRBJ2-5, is NAGVMQNPRHLVRRRGQEARLRCSPMKGHSHVYWYRQLPEEGLKFMVYLQKENIIDESGMPKERFSAEFPKEGPSILRIQQVVRGDSAAYFCASSPPNREETQYFGPGTRLLVL.